This entry is about one T cell receptor beta chain. The antigen remains unidentified. Germline values: CDR1 DFQATT, CDR2 SNEGSKA (reference sequence). Trimming took off 0 bases at V and 6 bases at J, with 9 bases between the two ends. The CDR3 is made up of 14 amino acids. The record originates from a study of T cells after yellow fever vaccination. About the study: Some fractions had low cell numbers, and these were prepared with SMART-Seq v4 Ultra Low Input. Study-level findings and limits: Abundant contaminating clonotypes from the bulk population could appear in FACS-sorted repertoires. Subsequent to the booster, the majority of primary-vaccination clones reappeared (around 96% CD4, approximately 90% CD8).

TCRdb itself ran the 5' RACE reads through MiXCR, one entry per CDR3 protein. The sample lists 250,000 or so distinct CDR3 sequences, over 3% occurring once. The rearrangement joins TRBV20-1 to TRBJ1-6; the D is unclear. The sample here was PBMCs, taken 15 days after the yellow fever booster vaccination. The receptor's source is a man between 18 and 35 years old who received the YFV17D yellow fever vaccine. The CDR3 sequence: CSARDWVPNSPLHF. In DNA form, the CDR3 reads TGCAGTGCTAGAGATTGGGTACCTAATTCACCCCTCCACTTT.